This TCR beta chain originates from a study of T cell repertoires in cytomegalovirus infection. Study-level information: CMV epitopes used comprised recently identified HLA-C-restricted ones and well-studied HLA-B-restricted ones. Through public TCR beta signatures, both CMV infection and matching HLA type were indicated.

About this clonotype: What it binds is unknown. A single base separates this from a much larger clone, so it may be a read error.

This CDR3 spans 14 amino acids. CDR1 SGHTA and CDR2 FQGNSA come from the germline V gene. V dropped 9 bases and J dropped 1 base, with 12 bases sitting between them. TCRdb re-analysed the reads in MiXCR, keeping a single row per CDR3 protein. The data hold around 900,000 distinct CDR3 sequences, with around 29% observed a single time. Points from the study as a whole: There were carriers of CMV plus the relevant HLA, and cumulative public TCR beta family frequency identified them. The study found HLA-C-restricted CMV-specific TCR beta clonotypes dominating the ex vivo response.

The genes are TRBV7-2 and TRBJ2-2, with D uncertain. The input for sequencing was cultured CD8+ T cells from PBMCs, taken from culture after CMV antigen stimulation. This receptor was identified in a human donor in good health (CMV status not recorded). Some clones in this sample may be carry-over from other donors' samples. DNA for the CDR3: TGTGCCAGTTGGGCATCCCTGAACACCGGGGAGCTGTTTTTT. Translated: CASWASLNTGELFF.